Here is one T cell receptor (beta chain) with its context. The sample is drawn from a study of blood T cells in healthy people across ages. The overall study: Using template switching, researchers captured about one barcoded beta molecule for each two T cells.

Germline-derived CDR1 and CDR2 are LNHNV and YYDKDF (reference sequence). CDR3 length equals 15 residues. It was with a sample-barcoded 5' primer and a J-beta primer mix that a second PCR of roughly 6 to 11 cycles was run. MiXCR was run by TCRdb on the 5' RACE reads, yielding one entry per CDR3 protein. This repertoire shows around 1,900,000 distinct CDR3 sequences, about two fifths found once; its top ten account for under 25%. The sample consisted of blood. This sequence originates from a human donor in good health. The chain joins TRBV15 to TRBJ2-4; D tentatively fits TRBD1 or TRBD2 (5 bases each). The DNA matches TRBJ2-7 better at its end, which makes the J call doubtful. CDR3 sequence: CATSREVGTTYEQYF. CDR3 nucleotides: TGTGCCACCAGCAGAGAGGTGGGGACGACTTACGAGCAGTACTTC.